These 19 T cell receptor beta chains were sequenced from one sample in a study of cytomegalovirus exposure and HLA in healthy donors. PCR involved 60 Vbeta and 13 Jbeta primers. The table came from immunoSEQ multiplex PCR; TCRdb's copy has only in-frame clones and leaves some out. The data hold about 190,000 clones, with roughly 80% observed a single time. The sequenced sample consisted of PBMCs. The receptor set was obtained from a young woman in good health and CMV-seropositive.

This clone was counted a single time. V gene TRBV7-9 combines with J gene TRBJ2-7; 7 bases align to TRBD2. The CDR3 extends over 15 amino acids. CDR1 SEHNR and CDR2 FQNEAQ come from the germline V gene (reference sequence). V was pared by 1 base and J by 6 bases, with 9 bases of the junction left unmatched. CDR3 residues: CASSLVTGGVGEQYF. CDR3 sequence (DNA): TGTGCCAGCAGCTTAGTAACGGGAGGAGTAGGCGAGCAGTACTTC.

V usage is TRBV28 and J usage is TRBJ2-7, with 7 bases fitting TRBD2. The CDR3 is 15 amino acids. Germline V gives CDR1 MDHEN, CDR2 SYDVKM. With V trimmed by 7 bases and J by 4 bases, 13 bases remained unmatched. This chain's CDR3 is CASTRGAGAVYEQYF. In DNA, the CDR3 is TGTGCCAGCACTCGCGGGGCGGGAGCTGTATACGAGCAGTACTTC.

This sequence joins TRBV19 and TRBJ2-5; D is undetermined. This CDR3 region has 15 residues. Trimming pared 3 bases from V and 2 bases from J, leaving 13 bases between. Germline V lookup: CDR1 LNHDA, CDR2 SQIVND (reference sequence). This chain's CDR3 is CASSMGLYGQETQYF. CDR3 nucleotide sequence: TGTGCCAGTAGTATGGGCCTGTATGGTCAAGAGACCCAGTACTTC. The full variable domain, its missing parts supplied by reference TRBV19 and TRBJ2-5, is DGGITQSPKYLFRKEGQNVTLSCEQNLNHDAMYWYRQDPGQGLRLIYYSQIVNDFQKGDIAEGYSVSREKKESFPLTVTSAQKNPTAFYLCASSMGLYGQETQYFGPGTRLLVL.

This chain joins TRBV4-1 and TRBJ2-2; TRBD2 aligns across 8 bases. Germline V gene lookup returns CDR1 MGHRA and CDR2 YSYEKL. With V trimmed by 0 bases and J by 6 bases, 9 bases remained unmatched. This CDR3 region has 17 residues. DNA for the CDR3: TGCGCCAGCAGCCAAGAAAAGGGACTAGTATTATCCGGGGAGCTGTTTTTT. Amino acid sequence: CASSQEKGLVLSGELFF.

This chain uses TRBV4-2 with TRBJ2-5; 8 bases align to TRBD1. CDR3 length: 17 amino acids. Germline assignment: CDR1 LGHNA and CDR2 YNFKEQ. Losses at the gene ends were 0 bases for V and 7 bases for J; bases not matched to a gene: 13. CDR3 protein: CASSQDLARGQFGTQYF. CDR3 bases: TGTGCCAGCAGCCAAGACTTGGCCAGGGGGCAGTTCGGGACCCAGTACTTC.

V usage is TRBV7-2 and J usage is TRBJ2-1; no clear D gene. This CDR3 is 14 amino acids long. V lost 1 base to trimming and J lost 6 bases, with 10 bases between them. Per the germline V gene, CDR1 is SGHTA and CDR2 is FQGNSA. The CDR3 reads CASSLESKLNEQFF. DNA for the CDR3: TGTGCCAGCAGCTTAGAGTCAAAGCTCAATGAGCAGTTCTTC.

The chain joins TRBV5-4 to TRBJ2-1, with 11 bases aligning to TRBD2. The CDR3 sequence is 16 residues long. Germline V gene lookup returns CDR1 SGHNT and CDR2 YYREEE (reference sequence). V dropped 4 bases and J dropped 4; count of bases not matched to a gene: 7. This CDR3 is CASSAWTSGQYNEQFF. CDR3 in DNA: TGTGCCAGCAGCGCATGGACTAGCGGGCAGTACAATGAGCAGTTCTTC. The full variable domain, completed using reference TRBV5-4 and TRBJ2-1, is ETGVTQSPTHLIKTRGQQVTLRCSSQSGHNTVSWYQQALGQGPQFIFQYYREEENGRGNFPPRFSGLQFPNYSSELNVNALELDDSALYLCASSAWTSGQYNEQFFGPGTRLTVL.

The chain recombines TRBV7-2 with TRBJ2-3, with TRBD2 matching 8 bases. In germline, CDR1 is SGHTA, CDR2 FQGNSA. V was pared by 3 bases and J by 4 bases, with 12 bases of the junction left unmatched. The CDR3 is 17 residues long. CDR3 sequence (DNA): TGTGCCAGCAGCTTGAACGGGAGGGCGCGGCGGGCAGATACGCAGTATTTT. Translated, it gives CASSLNGRARRADTQYF.

The rearrangement uses TRBV11-2 and TRBJ2-3; 10 bases align to TRBD2. The CDR3 totals 15 residues. Germline-derived CDR1 and CDR2 are SGHAT and FQNNGV. V was clipped by 3 bases and J by 6 bases; unmatched bases: 6. CDR3 in DNA: TGTGCCAGCAGCTTCAGCGGGAGGGCCCCGGATACGCAGTATTTT. Its translation: CASSFSGRAPDTQYF.

The chain recombines TRBV19 with TRBJ2-7; tentatively, D is TRBD1 (5 bases). The germline V gene has CDR1 LNHDA and CDR2 SQIVND (reference sequence). V was pared by 11 bases and J by 0 bases, with 14 bases between. This CDR3 is 13 amino acids long. Written as DNA, the CDR3 is TGTGCCGCTCAGGGTAGGGGCTCCTACGAGCAGTACTTC. Its protein is CAAQGRGSYEQYF.

This clone was found a few times. CDR3 nucleotide sequence: TGTGCCAGCAGTCCGTCGCCGCCGAGCTCCTACGAGCAGTACTTC. This encodes CASSPSPPSSYEQYF. The chain couples TRBV28 to TRBJ2-7; D is undetermined. This CDR3 is 15 amino acids long. Looked up from germline, CDR1 is MDHEN and CDR2 is SYDVKM. Trimming left V 5 bases short and J 0 bases short, with 14 bases between.

The chain joins TRBV5-6 to TRBJ2-1, with 10 bases identical to TRBD2. The germline gives CDR1 SGHDT, CDR2 YYEEEE. The CDR3 has 15 amino acids. Trimming removed 4 bases from V and 7 bases from J; junction bases left unmatched: 8. CDR3 sequence (DNA): TGTGCCAGCAGCGCCTCTAGCGGGAGTCGAAATGAGCAGTTCTTC. Its translation: CASSASSGSRNEQFF.

Turning to this clone: Other DNA sequences in this sample translate to the same CDR3. The chain combines TRBV20-1 with TRBJ2-5, with 7 nucleotides matching TRBD1. J was trimmed by 4 bases and V by 4 bases; bases with no gene match: 0. Germline lookup yields CDR1 DFQATT and CDR2 SNEGSKA (reference sequence). This CDR3 contains 11 residues. As DNA, the CDR3 is TGCAGTGCTAACAGGGGAGAGACCCAGTACTTC. It yields the protein CSANRGETQYF.

This chain joins TRBV19 and TRBJ2-6, with a weak D call TRBD2 (6 bases). The V gene's germline CDR1 is LNHDA and CDR2 SQIVND (reference sequence). The CDR3 has 16 amino acids. The ends were cut back, 1 base at V and 5 bases at J, with 12 bases in the middle. The CDR3 region is CASSIVGGGRANVLTF. CDR3 nucleotide sequence: TGTGCCAGTAGTATAGTGGGGGGTGGCCGGGCCAACGTCCTGACTTTC.

The CDR3 spells CASSSGTGSILFGYTF. The CDR3 DNA sequence: TGTGCCAGCAGTTCCGGGACAGGGTCCATACTATTTGGCTACACCTTC. V gene TRBV27 combines with J gene TRBJ1-2; 9 positions agree with TRBD1. The junction had 13 bases not matched to a gene; V was cut back by 4 bases and J by 7 bases. Germline V gene sequence: CDR1 MNHEY, CDR2 SMNVEV (reference sequence). The length of the CDR3 is 16 residues.

V and J are TRBV28 and TRBJ1-2, with a tentative D call TRBD1 (5 bases). V was trimmed by 2 bases and J by 10 bases, leaving 14 bases between them. The CDR3 consists of 13 residues. From germline, CDR1 is MDHEN and CDR2 SYDVKM. The CDR3 DNA sequence: TGTGCCAGCAGTTTAAGGGACTTAAGTGACTACACCTTC. Protein: CASSLRDLSDYTF.

The chain couples TRBV4-1 to TRBJ1-2, with D uncertain. V was shortened by 1 base and J by 1 base, with 7 bases between the two germline ends. The CDR3 spans 14 residues. Germline loops: CDR1 MGHRA, CDR2 YSYEKL. DNA for the CDR3: TGCGCCAGCAGCCAAGCTGCGGATAACTATGGCTACACCTTC. Amino acids: CASSQAADNYGYTF.

J is TRBJ1-2 and V is TRBV7-3; no clear D. The V gene's germline CDR1 is SGHTA and CDR2 FQGTGA. The CDR3 has 14 amino acids. V was trimmed by 5 bases and J by 6 bases, leaving 16 bases between them. The CDR3 DNA reads as TGTGCCAGCAGCCCGATGGACTTACCTAATGGCTACACCTTC. Translation: CASSPMDLPNGYTF.

In this sample, this clone turned up a few times. The rearrangement links TRBV18 to TRBJ1-2; possibly TRBD1 for D (6 bases). The CDR3 is 14 amino acids. V was clipped by 3 bases and J by 6 bases, with 14 bases between them. CDR1 is KGHSH, CDR2 LQKENI, per germline. CDR3 sequence (DNA): TGTGCCAGCTCACCTACCACAGGGATCCATGGCTACACCTTC. Protein: CASSPTTGIHGYTF.